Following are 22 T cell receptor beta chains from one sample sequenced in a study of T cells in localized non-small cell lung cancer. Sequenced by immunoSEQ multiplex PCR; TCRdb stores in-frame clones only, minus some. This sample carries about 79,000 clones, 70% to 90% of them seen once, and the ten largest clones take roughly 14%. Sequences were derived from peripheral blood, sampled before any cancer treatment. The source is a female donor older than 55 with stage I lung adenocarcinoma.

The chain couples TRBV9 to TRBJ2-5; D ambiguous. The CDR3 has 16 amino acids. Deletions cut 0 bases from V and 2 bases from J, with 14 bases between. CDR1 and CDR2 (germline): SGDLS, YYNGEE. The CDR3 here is CASSVGSRVYQETQYF. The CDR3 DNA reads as TGTGCCAGCAGCGTAGGTTCTAGGGTTTATCAAGAGACCCAGTACTTC.

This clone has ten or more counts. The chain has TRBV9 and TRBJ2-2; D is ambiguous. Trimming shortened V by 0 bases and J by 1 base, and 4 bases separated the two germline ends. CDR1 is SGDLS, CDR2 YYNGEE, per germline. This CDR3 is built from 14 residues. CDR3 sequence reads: CASSVGGNTGELFF. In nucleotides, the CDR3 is TGTGCCAGCAGCGTAGGGGGGAACACCGGGGAGCTGTTTTTT.

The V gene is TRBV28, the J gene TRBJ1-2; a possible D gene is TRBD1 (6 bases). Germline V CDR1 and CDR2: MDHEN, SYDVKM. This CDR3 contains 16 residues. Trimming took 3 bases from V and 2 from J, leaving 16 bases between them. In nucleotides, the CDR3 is TGTGCCAGCAGTTTGTGGGACACCGGGAAGAACTATGGCTACACCTTC. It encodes CASSLWDTGKNYGYTF.

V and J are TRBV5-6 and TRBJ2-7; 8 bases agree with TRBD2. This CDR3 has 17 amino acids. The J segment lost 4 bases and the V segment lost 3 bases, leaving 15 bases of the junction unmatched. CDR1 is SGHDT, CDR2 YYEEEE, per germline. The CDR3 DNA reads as TGTGCCAGCAGCTACTGGCTTACAGCGGGAGTTTATTACGAGCAGTACTTC. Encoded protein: CASSYWLTAGVYYEQYF.

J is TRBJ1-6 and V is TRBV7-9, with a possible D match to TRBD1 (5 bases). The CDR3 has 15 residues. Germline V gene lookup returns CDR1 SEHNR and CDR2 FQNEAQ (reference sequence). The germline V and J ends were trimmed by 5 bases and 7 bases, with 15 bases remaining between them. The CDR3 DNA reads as TGTGCCAGCAGCCTCACAGGAGACGGGAATTCACCCCTCCACTTT. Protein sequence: CASSLTGDGNSPLHF.

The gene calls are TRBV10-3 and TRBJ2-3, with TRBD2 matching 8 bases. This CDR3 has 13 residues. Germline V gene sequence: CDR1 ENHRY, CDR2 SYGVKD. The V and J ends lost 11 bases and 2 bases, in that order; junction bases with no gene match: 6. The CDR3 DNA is TGTGCCTCGGGAGGGGCTAACACAGATACGCAGTATTTT. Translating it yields CASGGANTDTQYF.

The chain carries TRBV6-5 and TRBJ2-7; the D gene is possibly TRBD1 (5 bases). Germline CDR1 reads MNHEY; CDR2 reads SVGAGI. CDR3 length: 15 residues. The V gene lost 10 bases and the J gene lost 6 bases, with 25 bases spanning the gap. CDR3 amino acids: CATLPRAALPSEQYF. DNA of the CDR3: TGTGCCACCCTGCCCAGGGCAGCGTTGCCGTCCGAGCAGTACTTC.

The CDR3 is CASSTGQGRSNQPQHF. The CDR3 nucleotides read TGTGCCAGTAGTACAGGACAGGGAAGGAGCAATCAGCCCCAGCATTTT. The chain employs TRBV19 and TRBJ1-5; 8 nucleotides agree with TRBD1. There are 16 residues in the CDR3. With V trimmed by 4 bases and J by 1 base, 6 bases remained unmatched. Germline V lookup: CDR1 LNHDA, CDR2 SQIVND (reference sequence).

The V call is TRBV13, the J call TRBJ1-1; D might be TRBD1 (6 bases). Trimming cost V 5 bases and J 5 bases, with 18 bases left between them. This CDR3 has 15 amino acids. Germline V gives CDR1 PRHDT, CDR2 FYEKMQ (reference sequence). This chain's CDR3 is CASSPGGGAQTEAFF. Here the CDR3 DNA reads TGTGCCAGCAGCCCGGGTGGGGGGGCTCAGACTGAAGCTTTCTTT.

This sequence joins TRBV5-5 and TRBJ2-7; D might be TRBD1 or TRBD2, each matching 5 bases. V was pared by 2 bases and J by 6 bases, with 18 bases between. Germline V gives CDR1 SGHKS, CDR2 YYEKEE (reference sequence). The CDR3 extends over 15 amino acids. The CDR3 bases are TGTGCCAGCAGCTTACGTCCAGGGAGTATAGCCGAGCAGTACTTC. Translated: CASSLRPGSIAEQYF.

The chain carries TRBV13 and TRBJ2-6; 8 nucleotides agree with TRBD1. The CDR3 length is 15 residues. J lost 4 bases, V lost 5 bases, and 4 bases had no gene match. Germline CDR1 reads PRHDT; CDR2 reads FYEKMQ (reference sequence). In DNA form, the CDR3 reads TGTGCCAGCAGCCTCAGGGGGCTCGGGGCCAACGTCCTGACTTTC. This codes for CASSLRGLGANVLTF.

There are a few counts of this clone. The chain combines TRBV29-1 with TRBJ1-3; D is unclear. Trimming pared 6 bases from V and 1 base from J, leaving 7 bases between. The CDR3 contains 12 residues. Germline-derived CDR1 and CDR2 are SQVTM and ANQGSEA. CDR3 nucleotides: TGCAGCGTAACGGAATCTGGAAACACCATATATTTT. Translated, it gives CSVTESGNTIYF.

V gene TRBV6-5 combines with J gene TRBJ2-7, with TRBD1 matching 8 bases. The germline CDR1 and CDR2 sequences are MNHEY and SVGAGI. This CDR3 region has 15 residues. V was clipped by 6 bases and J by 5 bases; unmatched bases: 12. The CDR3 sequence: CASRTPQGGTHEQYF. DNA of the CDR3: TGTGCCAGCAGGACCCCACAGGGGGGAACCCACGAGCAGTACTTC.

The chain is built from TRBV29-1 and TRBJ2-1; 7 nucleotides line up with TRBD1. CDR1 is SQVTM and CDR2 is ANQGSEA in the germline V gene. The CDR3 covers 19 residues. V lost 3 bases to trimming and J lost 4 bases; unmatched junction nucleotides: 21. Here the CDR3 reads CSVEGRGGLDSDPYNEQFF. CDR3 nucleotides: TGCAGCGTTGAGGGTAGAGGGGGCCTAGACTCGGACCCTTACAATGAGCAGTTCTTC.

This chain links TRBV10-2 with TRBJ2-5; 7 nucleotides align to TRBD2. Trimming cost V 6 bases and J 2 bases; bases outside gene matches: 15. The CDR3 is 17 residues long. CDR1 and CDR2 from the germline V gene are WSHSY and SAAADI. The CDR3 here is CASREGRGYRYQETQYF. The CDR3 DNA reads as TGCGCCAGCAGGGAGGGGAGGGGTTACAGGTATCAAGAGACCCAGTACTTC.

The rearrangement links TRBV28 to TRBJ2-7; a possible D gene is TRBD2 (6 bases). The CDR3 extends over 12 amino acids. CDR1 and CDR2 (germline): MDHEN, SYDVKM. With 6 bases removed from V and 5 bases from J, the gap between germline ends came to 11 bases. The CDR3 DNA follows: TGTGCCAGCAGCGATCGGGGGAACGAGCAGTACTTC. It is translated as CASSDRGNEQYF.

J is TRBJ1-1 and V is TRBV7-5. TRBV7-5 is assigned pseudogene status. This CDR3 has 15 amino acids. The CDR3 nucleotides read TGTGCCAGAAGCTTAGTCTCGACGATGAACACTGAAGCTTTCTTT. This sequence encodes CARSLVSTMNTEAFF.

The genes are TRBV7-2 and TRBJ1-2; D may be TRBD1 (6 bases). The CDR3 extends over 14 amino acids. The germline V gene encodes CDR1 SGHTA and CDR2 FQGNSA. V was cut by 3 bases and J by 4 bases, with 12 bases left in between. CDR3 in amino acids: CASSLDSGSYGYTF. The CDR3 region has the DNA TGTGCCAGCAGCTTGGACAGCGGGAGCTATGGCTACACCTTC.

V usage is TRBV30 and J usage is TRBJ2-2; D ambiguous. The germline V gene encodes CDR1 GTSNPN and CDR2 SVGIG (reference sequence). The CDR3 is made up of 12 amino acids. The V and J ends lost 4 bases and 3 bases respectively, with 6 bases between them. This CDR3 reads CAWTPDTGELFF. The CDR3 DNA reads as TGTGCCTGGACGCCCGACACCGGGGAGCTGTTTTTT.

In nucleotides, the CDR3 is TGTGCCAGCAGCTCCATGGACAGGGTGAGCGGGGAGCTGTTTTTT. Its translation is CASSSMDRVSGELFF. The chain couples TRBV11-2 to TRBJ2-2, with TRBD1 identical over 8 bases. The germline V gene encodes CDR1 SGHAT and CDR2 FQNNGV. CDR3 length equals 15 residues. Trimming took 4 bases from V and 7 from J; bases not matched to a gene: 8.

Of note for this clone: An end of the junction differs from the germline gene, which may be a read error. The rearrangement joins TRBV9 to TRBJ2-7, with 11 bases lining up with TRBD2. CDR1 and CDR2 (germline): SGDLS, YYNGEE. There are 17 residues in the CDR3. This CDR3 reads CASSPRLAGTASHEQYF. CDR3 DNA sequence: TGTGCCAGCAGCCCCCGACTAGCGGGAACCGCCTCCCACGAGCAGTACTTC.

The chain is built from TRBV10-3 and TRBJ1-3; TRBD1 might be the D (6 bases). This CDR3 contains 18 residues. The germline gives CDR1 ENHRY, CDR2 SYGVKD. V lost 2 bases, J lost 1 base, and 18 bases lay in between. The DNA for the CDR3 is TGTGCCATCAGTGAGGGCGGGGGCAGGACTACATCTGGAAACACCATATATTTT. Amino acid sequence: CAISEGGGRTTSGNTIYF.